The present T cell receptor (beta chain) was sequenced within a study of PD-L1 blockade in urothelial cancer. Background on the study: At 3 weeks after treatment start (second dose) and again at 6 weeks, blood was analyzed.

Germline V gene sequence: CDR1 ENHRY, CDR2 SYGVKD. V was pared by 7 bases and J by 6 bases, with 16 bases between. The CDR3 runs to 13 residues. Time point reported: pretreatment peripheral blood. Here immunoSEQ multiplex PCR was the method, and the copy in TCRdb shows in-frame clones only, minus some. The sample has 30,000 to 40,000 clones; about 82% are singletons. This clonotype was sampled from a man at least 80 years old with urothelial cancer. V usage is TRBV10-3 and J usage is TRBJ2-7; D perhaps matches TRBD2 (5 bases). The starting material was PBMCs, obtained around atezolizumab (anti-PD-L1) treatment. For the CDR3, the DNA is TGTGCCATCAAACCTGTACGGGGTGGCGAGCAGTACTTC. It encodes CAIKPVRGGEQYF.